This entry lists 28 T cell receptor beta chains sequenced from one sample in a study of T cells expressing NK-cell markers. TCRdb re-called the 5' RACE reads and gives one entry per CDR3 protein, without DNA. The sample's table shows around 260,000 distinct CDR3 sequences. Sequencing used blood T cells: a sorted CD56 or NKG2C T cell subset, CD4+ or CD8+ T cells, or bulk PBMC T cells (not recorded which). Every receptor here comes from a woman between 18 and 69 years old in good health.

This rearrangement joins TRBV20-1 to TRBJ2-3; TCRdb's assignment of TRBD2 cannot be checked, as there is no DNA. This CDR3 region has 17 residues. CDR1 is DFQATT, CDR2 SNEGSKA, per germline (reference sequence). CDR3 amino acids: CSAVSPGTATSTDTQYF.

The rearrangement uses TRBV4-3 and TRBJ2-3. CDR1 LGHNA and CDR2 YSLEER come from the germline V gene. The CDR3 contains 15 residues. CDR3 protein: CASSRHGGGTDTQYF.

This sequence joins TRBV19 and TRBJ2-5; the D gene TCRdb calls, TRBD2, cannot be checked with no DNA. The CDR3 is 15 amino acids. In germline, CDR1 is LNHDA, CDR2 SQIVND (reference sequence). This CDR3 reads CASSKGLAGRETQYF.

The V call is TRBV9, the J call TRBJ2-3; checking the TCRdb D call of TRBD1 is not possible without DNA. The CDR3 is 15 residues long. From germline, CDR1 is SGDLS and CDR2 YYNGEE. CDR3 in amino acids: CASSTTGWSTDTQYF.

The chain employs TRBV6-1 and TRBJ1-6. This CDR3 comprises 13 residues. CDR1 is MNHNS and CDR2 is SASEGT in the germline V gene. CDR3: CASRRDLNSPLHF.

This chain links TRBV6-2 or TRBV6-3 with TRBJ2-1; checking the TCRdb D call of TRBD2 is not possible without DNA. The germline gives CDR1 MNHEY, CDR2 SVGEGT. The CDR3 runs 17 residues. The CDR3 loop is CASSYRGPSSSYNEQFF.

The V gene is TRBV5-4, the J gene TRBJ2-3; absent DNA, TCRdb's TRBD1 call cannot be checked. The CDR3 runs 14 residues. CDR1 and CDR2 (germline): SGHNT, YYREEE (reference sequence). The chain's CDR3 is CALKRQGSTDTQYF.

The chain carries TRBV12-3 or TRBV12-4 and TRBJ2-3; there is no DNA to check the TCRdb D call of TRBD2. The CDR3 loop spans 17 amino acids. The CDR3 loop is CASSLGRGGLGKDTQYF.

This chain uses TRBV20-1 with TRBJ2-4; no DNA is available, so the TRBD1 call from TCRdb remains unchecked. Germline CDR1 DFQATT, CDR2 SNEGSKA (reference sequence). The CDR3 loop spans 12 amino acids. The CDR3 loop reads CSASFGINIQYF.

CDR3 loop: CASSLGSLAADTQYF. V is TRBV5-6 and J is TRBJ2-3. This CDR3 is 15 amino acids long. Per the germline V gene, CDR1 is SGHDT and CDR2 is YYEEEE.

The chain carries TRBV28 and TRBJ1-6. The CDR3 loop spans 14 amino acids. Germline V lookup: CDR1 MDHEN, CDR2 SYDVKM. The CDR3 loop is CASSLGPNNSPLHF.

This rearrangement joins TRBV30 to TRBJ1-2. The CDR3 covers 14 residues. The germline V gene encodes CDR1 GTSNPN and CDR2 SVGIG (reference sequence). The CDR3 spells CAWSVTDRIGGYTF.

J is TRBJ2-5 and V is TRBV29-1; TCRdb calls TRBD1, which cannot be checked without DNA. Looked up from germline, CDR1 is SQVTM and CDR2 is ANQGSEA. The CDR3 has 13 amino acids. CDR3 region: CSVFPGQQETQYF. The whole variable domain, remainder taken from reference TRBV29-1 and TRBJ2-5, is SAVISQKPSRDICQRGTSLTIQCQVDSQVTMMFWYRQQPGQSLTLIATANQGSEATYESGFVIDKFPISRPNLTFSTLTVSNMSPEDSSIYLCSVFPGQQETQYFGPGTRLLVL.

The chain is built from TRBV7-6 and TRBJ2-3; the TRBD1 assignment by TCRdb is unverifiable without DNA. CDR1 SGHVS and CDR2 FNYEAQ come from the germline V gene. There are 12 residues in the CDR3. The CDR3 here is CASSLGQEAQYF.

The CDR3 spells CASIDTSGANVLTF. V usage is TRBV28 and J usage is TRBJ2-6. Germline values: CDR1 MDHEN, CDR2 SYDVKM. The CDR3 is 14 amino acids.

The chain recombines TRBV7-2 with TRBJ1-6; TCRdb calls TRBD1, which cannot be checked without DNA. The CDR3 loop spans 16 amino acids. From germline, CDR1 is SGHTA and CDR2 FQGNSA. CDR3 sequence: CASSYSRDRGNSPLHF. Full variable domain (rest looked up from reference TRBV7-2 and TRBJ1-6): GAGVSQSPSNKVTEKGKDVELRCDPISGHTALYWYRQSLGQGLEFLIYFQGNSAPDKSGLPSDRFSAERTGGSVSTLTIQRTQQEDSAVYLCASSYSRDRGNSPLHFGNGTRLTVT.

The chain's CDR3 is CASRGTSEAYEQYF. The rearrangement uses TRBV6-1 and TRBJ2-7; absent DNA, TCRdb's TRBD2 call cannot be checked. Germline V gives CDR1 MNHNS, CDR2 SASEGT. The CDR3 runs 14 residues.

The CDR3 loop is CASSQYGTGDFYEQYF. The chain uses TRBV4-3 and TRBJ2-7; TCRdb selects TRBD1, and the lack of DNA leaves this call unchecked. Germline V gives CDR1 LGHNA, CDR2 YSLEER. This CDR3 region has 16 residues.

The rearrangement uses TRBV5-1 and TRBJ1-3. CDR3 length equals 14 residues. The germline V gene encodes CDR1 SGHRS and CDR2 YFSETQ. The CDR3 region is CASSLGGSGNTIYF. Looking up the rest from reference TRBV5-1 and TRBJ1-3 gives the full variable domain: KAGVTQTPRYLIKTRGQQVTLSCSPISGHRSVSWYQQTPGQGLQFLFEYFSETQRNKGNFPGRFSGRQFSNSRSEMNVSTLELGDSALYLCASSLGGSGNTIYFGEGSWLTVV.

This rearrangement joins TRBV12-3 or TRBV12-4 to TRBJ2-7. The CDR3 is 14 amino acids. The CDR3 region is CASSLSGSYYEQYF.

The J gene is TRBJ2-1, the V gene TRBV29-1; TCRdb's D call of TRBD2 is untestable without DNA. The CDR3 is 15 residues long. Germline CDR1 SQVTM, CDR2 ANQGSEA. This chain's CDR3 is CSVEGVGGPVDEQFF.

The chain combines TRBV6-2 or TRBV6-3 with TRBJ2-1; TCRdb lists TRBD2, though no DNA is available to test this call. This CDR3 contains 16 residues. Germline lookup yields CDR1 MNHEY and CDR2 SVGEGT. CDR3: CASSTREGGAYNEQFF.

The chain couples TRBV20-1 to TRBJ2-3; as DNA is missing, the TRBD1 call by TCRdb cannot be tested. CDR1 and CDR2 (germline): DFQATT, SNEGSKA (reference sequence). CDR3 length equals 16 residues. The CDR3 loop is CSATPGAYTSTDTQYF.

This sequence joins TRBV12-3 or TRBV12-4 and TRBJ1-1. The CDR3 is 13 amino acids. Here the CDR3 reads CASSLWGGRRAFF.

The CDR3 sequence: CSARRQGTRLGRVNEQFF. The gene calls are TRBV20-1 and TRBJ2-1; TCRdb reports TRBD2, a call that lacks DNA to check it against. Per germline, CDR1 DFQATT and CDR2 SNEGSKA (reference sequence). This CDR3 contains 18 residues.

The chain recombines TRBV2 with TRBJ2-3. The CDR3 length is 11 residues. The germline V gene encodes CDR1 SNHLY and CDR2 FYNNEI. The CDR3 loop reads CASIRADTQYF. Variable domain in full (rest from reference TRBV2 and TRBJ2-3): EPEVTQTPSHQVTQMGQEVILRCVPISNHLYFYWYRQILGQKVEFLVSFYNNEISEKSEIFDDQFSVERPDGSNFTLKIRSTKLEDSAMYFCASIRADTQYFGPGTRLTVL.

The CDR3 loop reads CASSLSQISGNTIYF. J is TRBJ1-3 and V is TRBV5-1. Germline assignment: CDR1 SGHRS and CDR2 YFSETQ. The CDR3 contains 15 residues.

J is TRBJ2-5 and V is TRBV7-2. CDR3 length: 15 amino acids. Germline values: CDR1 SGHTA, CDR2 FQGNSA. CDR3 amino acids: CASSLAGVTQETQYF.